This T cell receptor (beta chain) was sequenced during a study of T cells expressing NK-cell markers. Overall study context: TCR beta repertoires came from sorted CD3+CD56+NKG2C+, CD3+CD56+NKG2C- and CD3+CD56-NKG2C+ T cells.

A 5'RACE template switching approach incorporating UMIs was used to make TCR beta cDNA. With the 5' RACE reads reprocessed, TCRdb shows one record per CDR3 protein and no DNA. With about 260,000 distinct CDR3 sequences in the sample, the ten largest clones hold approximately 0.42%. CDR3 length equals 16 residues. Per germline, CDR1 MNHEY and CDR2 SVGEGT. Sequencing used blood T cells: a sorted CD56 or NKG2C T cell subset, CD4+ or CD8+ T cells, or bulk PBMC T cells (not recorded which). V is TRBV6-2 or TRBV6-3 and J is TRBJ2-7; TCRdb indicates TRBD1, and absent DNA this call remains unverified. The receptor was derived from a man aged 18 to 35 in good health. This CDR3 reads CASNDLPGRTAYEQYF.